Following are 24 T cell receptor beta chains from one sample sequenced in a study of cytomegalovirus exposure and HLA in healthy donors. Use of 60 Vbeta and 13 Jbeta primers characterized the PCR. Method: immunoSEQ multiplex PCR; TCRdb's copy keeps in-frame clones and lacks some. Among 150,000 to 200,000 clones listed, roughly two thirds were seen once. Specimen: PBMCs. The source is a woman aged 18-35 years in good health and CMV-seropositive.

This chain links TRBV2 with TRBJ2-2, with TRBD2 matching over 10 bases. V lost 3 bases, J lost 0 bases, and 4 bases stayed unmatched. The CDR3 totals 17 residues. CDR1 SNHLY and CDR2 FYNNEI come from the germline V gene. The CDR3 loop reads CASSDPLAGANTGELFF. The CDR3 DNA reads as TGTGCCAGCAGTGACCCCCTAGCGGGGGCGAACACCGGGGAGCTGTTTTTT.

This clone was detected only a few times. The chain couples TRBV5-1 to TRBJ1-1, with no clear D. Germline V gene sequence: CDR1 SGHRS, CDR2 YFSETQ. Trimming cost V 0 bases and J 5 bases, with 14 bases left between them. The CDR3 length is 15 residues. The CDR3 sequence: CASSLAGSQGTEAFF. The CDR3 DNA sequence: TGCGCCAGCAGCTTGGCCGGGAGCCAAGGAACTGAAGCTTTCTTT.

The V call is TRBV7-8, the J call TRBJ1-2; possibly TRBD1 for D (6 bases). The germline gives CDR1 SGHVS, CDR2 FQNEAQ. The CDR3 extends over 14 amino acids. V was shortened by 5 bases and J by 3 bases, with 13 bases between the two germline ends. The CDR3: CASSHGTLDYGYTF. CDR3 DNA sequence: TGTGCCAGCAGCCACGGGACACTAGACTATGGCTACACCTTC.

The CDR3 coding sequence is TGTGCCAGCAGCTTTGGCATTACCTACGAGCAGTACTTC. It translates to CASSFGITYEQYF. The chain recombines TRBV5-8 with TRBJ2-7, with unresolved D. The germline V gene has CDR1 SGHTS and CDR2 YDEGEE. Deletions cut 2 bases from V and 2 bases from J, with 8 bases between. The CDR3 extends over 13 amino acids.

In DNA form, the CDR3 reads TGTGCCAGCAGTTACTCTCCTAGCTCCCACTACGAGCAGTACTTC. Its protein is CASSYSPSSHYEQYF. The chain employs TRBV6-5 and TRBJ2-7; D may be TRBD2 (5 bases). The V end lost 0 bases, the J end lost 3 bases, and 12 bases lay between the germline ends. The CDR3 runs 15 residues. CDR1 and CDR2 from the germline V gene are MNHEY and SVGAGI.

The count of this clone is one. The chain couples TRBV7-3 to TRBJ2-1; TRBD2 is a possible D gene (6 bases). Per germline, CDR1 SGHTA and CDR2 FQGTGA. V dropped 5 bases and J dropped 3 bases, with 14 bases sitting between them. CDR3 length equals 15 residues. CDR3 sequence: CASSAQRSGYNEQFF. The CDR3 DNA reads TGTGCCAGCAGCGCGCAGCGTAGCGGCTACAATGAGCAGTTCTTC.

The chain couples TRBV5-1 to TRBJ2-3, with 7 bases matching TRBD2. Germline CDR1 SGHRS, CDR2 YFSETQ. The CDR3 runs to 15 residues. V dropped 0 bases and J dropped 2; count of bases not matched to a gene: 3. The CDR3 loop is CASSLGAGTTDTQYF. As DNA, the CDR3 is TGCGCCAGCAGCTTGGGAGCGGGGACCACAGATACGCAGTATTTT.

V gene TRBV6-5 combines with J gene TRBJ2-5; D call uncertain. The last part of the DNA fits TRBJ2-7 better; the J call may be wrong. Per the germline V gene, CDR1 is MNHEY and CDR2 is SVGAGI. This CDR3 spans 14 amino acids. CDR3 coding DNA: TGTGCCAGCAGTTATAACCCTGTCTACTACGAGCAGTACTTC. Translated, it gives CASSYNPVYYEQYF.

This clone was found a few times. V and J are TRBV21-1 and TRBJ1-3; TRBD1 reflects the table's D call only, with no check against the DNA. TRBV21-1 is labeled a pseudogene. The CDR3 is made up of 16 amino acids. The CDR3 DNA reads TGTGCCAGCAGCAAAGCGGGACAGGGTTCAGGAAACACCATATATTTT. This gives the protein CASSKAGQGSGNTIYF.

The chain links TRBV29-1 to TRBJ2-1, with TRBD2 matching 12 bases. CDR3 length: 18 residues. The germline gives CDR1 SQVTM, CDR2 ANQGSEA. Losses at the gene ends were 1 base for V and 2 bases for J; bases not matched to a gene: 9. The CDR3 bases are TGCAGCGTTGAAGTTGGGCTAGCGGGGGGGCCCCCCTACAATGAGCAGTTCTTC. Amino acid sequence: CSVEVGLAGGPPYNEQFF.

This clone was picked up one time. The chain combines TRBV7-5 with TRBJ2-1; the D segment call TRBD2 is taken from the table without a DNA check. TRBV7-5 is a known pseudogene. The CDR3 length is 14 residues. The CDR3 is CARFERSASDEQFF. CDR3 nucleotides: TGTGCCAGATTCGAACGCAGCGCGTCGGATGAGCAGTTCTTC.

This rearrangement joins TRBV6-5 to TRBJ1-2; no clear D gene. Germline V gene sequence: CDR1 MNHEY, CDR2 SVGAGI. CDR3 length: 14 residues. V lost 6 bases to trimming and J lost 2 bases, with 13 bases between them. The CDR3 nucleotides are TGTGCCAGCAGCTTCCAGGCGAAGAACTATGGCTACACCTTC. Protein product: CASSFQAKNYGYTF.

The rearrangement joins TRBV28 to TRBJ1-2, with D unresolved. From germline, CDR1 is MDHEN and CDR2 SYDVKM. V shed 8 bases and J shed 7 bases, with 14 bases lying between them. The CDR3 length is 12 residues. This CDR3 is CASFQEGLGYTF. DNA of the CDR3: TGTGCCAGCTTCCAGGAGGGCCTTGGCTACACCTTC.

The chain uses TRBV28 and TRBJ1-1; no firm D call. V shed 3 bases and J shed 1 base, with 6 bases lying between them. There are 13 residues in the CDR3. CDR1 MDHEN and CDR2 SYDVKM come from the germline V gene. CDR3: CASSFLANTEAFF. The CDR3 DNA reads TGTGCCAGCAGTTTTTTAGCGAACACTGAAGCTTTCTTT.

This clone was observed a handful of times. The gene calls are TRBV28 and TRBJ1-2, with 10 bases identical to TRBD1. The germline CDR1 and CDR2 sequences are MDHEN and SYDVKM. Germline trimming cut 4 bases from V and 4 bases from J; bases unmatched to any gene: 6. This CDR3 has 15 amino acids. In DNA, the CDR3 is TGTGCCAGCAGTTACGGGACAGGGGTCTCCTATGGCTACACCTTC. This encodes CASSYGTGVSYGYTF.

The J gene is TRBJ2-3, the V gene TRBV5-1; possibly TRBD2 for D (5 bases). Looked up from germline, CDR1 is SGHRS and CDR2 is YFSETQ. CDR3 length: 11 residues. The germline V and J ends were trimmed by 0 bases and 11 bases, with 7 bases remaining between them. In DNA form, the CDR3 reads TGCGCCAGCAGCTTGGCCCGGGAGCAGTATTTT. Its translation: CASSLAREQYF.

The chain carries TRBV7-2 and TRBJ1-5; 7 nucleotides match TRBD1. Germline V lookup: CDR1 SGHTA, CDR2 FQGNSA. The V and J ends lost 5 bases and 4 bases, in that order; junction bases with no gene match: 8. The CDR3 sequence is 15 residues long. CDR3 coding DNA: TGTGCCAGCAGCACCGGGACAGAGCGAAATCAGCCCCAGCATTTT. It encodes CASSTGTERNQPQHF.

The J gene is TRBJ2-1, the V gene TRBV5-1; the D gene is possibly TRBD2 (5 bases). V shed 4 bases and J shed 7 bases, with 9 bases lying between them. The germline V gene has CDR1 SGHRS and CDR2 YFSETQ. The CDR3 loop spans 12 amino acids. The CDR3 loop is CASSRTQNEQFF. In nucleotides, the CDR3 is TGCGCCAGCAGCAGGACTCAAAATGAGCAGTTCTTC.

The chain links TRBV6-5 to TRBJ2-2; maybe TRBD2 (6 bases). Trimming removed 0 bases from V and 6 bases from J, with 8 bases in between. CDR3 length: 14 amino acids. Germline CDR1 is MNHEY and CDR2 is SVGAGI. In nucleotides, the CDR3 is TGTGCCAGCAGTTACTCGTGGGGGGCCGGGGAGCTGTTTTTT. Encoded protein: CASSYSWGAGELFF.

This chain links TRBV4-2 with TRBJ1-1; 10 bases align to TRBD1. The CDR3 has 14 amino acids. V dropped 3 bases and J dropped 7; count of bases not matched to a gene: 5. From germline, CDR1 is LGHNA and CDR2 YNFKEQ. CDR3 in DNA: TGTGCCAGCAGCCACCTGACAGGGGGCAATGAAGCTTTCTTT. As protein: CASSHLTGGNEAFF.

This clone has only one observation. The rearrangement links TRBV2 to TRBJ1-4; D remains unclear. The CDR3 consists of 13 residues. Germline V gene sequence: CDR1 SNHLY, CDR2 FYNNEI. The V gene lost 9 bases and the J gene lost 12 bases, with 20 bases spanning the gap. CDR3 sequence reads: CASQQYPEGQLFF. The DNA of the CDR3 is TGTGCCAGTCAGCAGTACCCGGAGGGTCAACTGTTTTTT.

J is TRBJ1-1 and V is TRBV7-9, with 8 positions matching TRBD1. Germline V gene sequence: CDR1 SEHNR, CDR2 FQNEAQ (reference sequence). V was clipped by 5 bases and J by 0 bases; unmatched bases: 5. This CDR3 comprises 15 residues. For the CDR3, the DNA is TGTGCCAGCAGCACTGGACAGGGTATGAACACTGAAGCTTTCTTT. It yields the protein CASSTGQGMNTEAFF.

This clone was seen a few times. The J gene is TRBJ2-7, the V gene TRBV6-1, with D tentatively TRBD2 (6 bases). Germline V CDR1 and CDR2: MNHNS, SASEGT. CDR3 length: 18 residues. Trimming removed 0 bases at V and 2 bases at J, with 20 bases between. The CDR3 nucleotides are TGTGCCAGCAGTGAAGCCGCGCCCAACCGGGACTGGGCCTACGAGCAGTACTTC. This codes for CASSEAAPNRDWAYEQYF.

The J gene is TRBJ1-2, the V gene TRBV28; a weak D match, TRBD1 (6 bases). Trimming removed 3 bases from V and 4 bases from J, with 12 bases in between. The CDR3 covers 14 residues. Germline V gene data show CDR1 as MDHEN and CDR2 as SYDVKM. The CDR3 is CASSLAQGIYGYTF. CDR3 in DNA: TGTGCCAGCAGTTTGGCTCAGGGGATCTATGGCTACACCTTC.